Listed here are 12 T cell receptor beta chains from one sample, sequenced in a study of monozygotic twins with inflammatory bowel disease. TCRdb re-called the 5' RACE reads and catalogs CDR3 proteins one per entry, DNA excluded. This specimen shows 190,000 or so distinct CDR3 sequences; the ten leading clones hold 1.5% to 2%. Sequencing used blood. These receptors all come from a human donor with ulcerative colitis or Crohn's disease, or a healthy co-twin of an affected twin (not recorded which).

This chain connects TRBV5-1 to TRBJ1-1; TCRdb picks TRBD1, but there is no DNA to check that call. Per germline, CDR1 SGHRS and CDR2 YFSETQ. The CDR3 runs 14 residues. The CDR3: CASSTRPGGTEAFF.

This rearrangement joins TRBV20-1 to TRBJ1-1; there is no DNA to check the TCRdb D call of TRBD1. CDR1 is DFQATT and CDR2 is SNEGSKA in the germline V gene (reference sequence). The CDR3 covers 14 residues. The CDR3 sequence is CSARPTGFGTEAFF.

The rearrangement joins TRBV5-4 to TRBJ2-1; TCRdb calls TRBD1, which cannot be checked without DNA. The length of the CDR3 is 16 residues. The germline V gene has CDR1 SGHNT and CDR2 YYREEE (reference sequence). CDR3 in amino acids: CASSTGTVNFYNEQFF. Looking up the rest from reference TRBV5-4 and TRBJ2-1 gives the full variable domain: ETGVTQSPTHLIKTRGQQVTLRCSSQSGHNTVSWYQQALGQGPQFIFQYYREEENGRGNFPPRFSGLQFPNYSSELNVNALELDDSALYLCASSTGTVNFYNEQFFGPGTRLTVL.

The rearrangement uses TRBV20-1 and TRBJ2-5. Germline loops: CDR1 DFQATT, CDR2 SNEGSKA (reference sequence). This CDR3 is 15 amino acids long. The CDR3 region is CSAIVGDGPWETQYF.

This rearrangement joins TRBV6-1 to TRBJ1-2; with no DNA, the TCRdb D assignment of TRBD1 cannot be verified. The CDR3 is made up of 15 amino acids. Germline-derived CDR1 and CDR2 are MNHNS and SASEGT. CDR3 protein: CASSPRRAGGSGYIF.

CDR3 in amino acids: CSVARGTGELFF. V gene TRBV29-1 combines with J gene TRBJ2-2; TCRdb gives TRBD1 as the D gene, but with no DNA this cannot be confirmed. CDR3 size: 12 residues. Germline lookup yields CDR1 SQVTM and CDR2 ANQGSEA.

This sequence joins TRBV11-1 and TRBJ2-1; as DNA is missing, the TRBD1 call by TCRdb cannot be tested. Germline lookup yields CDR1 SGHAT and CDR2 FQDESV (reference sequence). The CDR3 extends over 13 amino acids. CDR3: CASSETAYNEQFF.

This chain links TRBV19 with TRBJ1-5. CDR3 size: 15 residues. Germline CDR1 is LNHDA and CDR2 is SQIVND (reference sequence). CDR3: CASRAKGSVLQPQHF. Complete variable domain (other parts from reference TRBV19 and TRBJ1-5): DGGITQSPKYLFRKEGQNVTLSCEQNLNHDAMYWYRQDPGQGLRLIYYSQIVNDFQKGDIAEGYSVSREKKESFPLTVTSAQKNPTAFYLCASRAKGSVLQPQHFGDGTRLSIL.

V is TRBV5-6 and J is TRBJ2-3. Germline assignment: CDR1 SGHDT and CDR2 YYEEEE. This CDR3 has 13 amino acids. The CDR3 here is CASSLMGADTQYF.

The CDR3 reads CSAMGLRGAYEQYF. The rearrangement links TRBV20-1 to TRBJ2-7; TCRdb lists TRBD1, though no DNA is available to test this call. CDR3 length equals 14 residues. Looked up from germline, CDR1 is DFQATT and CDR2 is SNEGSKA (reference sequence).

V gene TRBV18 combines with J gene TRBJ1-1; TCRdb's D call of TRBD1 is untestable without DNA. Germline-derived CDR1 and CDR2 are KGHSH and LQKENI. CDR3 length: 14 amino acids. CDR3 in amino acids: CASSPRDRAAEAFF.

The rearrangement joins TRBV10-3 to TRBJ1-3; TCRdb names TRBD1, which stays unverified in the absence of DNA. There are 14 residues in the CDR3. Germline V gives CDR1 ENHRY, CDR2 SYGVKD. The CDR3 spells CAIRTGFSGNTIYF.